A single sample gave rise to the 31 T cell receptor beta chains below, sequenced in a study of response to subunit inactivated influenza vaccine. TCRdb reprocessed the RT-PCR reads with MiXCR, giving one entry per CDR3 protein. The data show under 550,000 distinct CDR3 sequences, under 8.5% seen once. The material was PBMCs from blood, obtained around 2 years after vaccination. These receptors came from a man aged 45 to 75 who received an inactivated influenza vaccine.

This clonotype appeared a few times. Written as DNA, the CDR3 is TGCAGTGCCTCGGGTATGGCGGGAATCACAGATACGCAGTATTTT. Its protein is CSASGMAGITDTQYF. The chain couples TRBV20-1 to TRBJ2-3, with D perhaps matching TRBD2 (6 bases). CDR1 and CDR2 (germline): DFQATT, SNEGSKA (reference sequence). The V gene lost 6 bases and the J gene lost 2 bases, with 18 bases spanning the gap. This CDR3 is built from 15 residues.

This clonotype was seen a handful of times. The chain uses TRBV12-3 or TRBV12-4 and TRBJ2-1; D may be TRBD2 (6 bases). The CDR3 consists of 12 residues. Deletions cut 5 bases from V and 7 bases from J, with 9 bases between. The CDR3 region has the DNA TGTGCCAGCAGTGGGACTCCAAATGAGCAGTTCTTC. Translation: CASSGTPNEQFF.

This clonotype was picked up many times. The gene calls are TRBV5-1 and TRBJ2-5; no clear D. The CDR3 runs 12 residues. Trimming removed 1 base from V and 3 bases from J, with 4 bases in between. Germline V lookup: CDR1 SGHRS, CDR2 YFSETQ. The CDR3 DNA sequence: TGCGCCAGCAGCTTGCTAGAAGAGACCCAGTACTTC. Translating it yields CASSLLEETQYF. The full variable domain, in which reference TRBV5-1 and TRBJ2-5 provide the parts outside the CDR3, is KAGVTQTPRYLIKTRGQQVTLSCSPISGHRSVSWYQQTPGQGLQFLFEYFSETQRNKGNFPGRFSGRQFSNSRSEMNVSTLELGDSALYLCASSLLEETQYFGPGTRLLVL.

The table lists this clonotype with a few counts. The chain uses TRBV12-3 or TRBV12-4 and TRBJ1-1, with D perhaps TRBD1 (6 bases). Trimming stripped 2 bases from V and 6 bases from J, with 13 bases between. The CDR3 has 14 residues. The CDR3 sequence: CASSLQQGLAEAFF. The CDR3 bases are TGTGCCAGCAGTTTACAACAGGGTCTCGCTGAAGCTTTCTTT.

The chain joins TRBV28 to TRBJ2-3; TRBD2 might be the D (6 bases). This CDR3 is built from 16 residues. Deletions cut 3 bases from V and 3 bases from J, with 16 bases between. Germline CDR1 MDHEN, CDR2 SYDVKM. The CDR3 protein is CASSLSFGSGTDTQYF. CDR3 coding DNA: TGTGCCAGCAGTTTGTCGTTCGGGAGCGGGACAGATACGCAGTATTTT.

This sequence joins TRBV12-3 or TRBV12-4 and TRBJ2-3, with TRBD2 identical over 14 bases. Germline trimming cut 5 bases from V and 5 bases from J; bases unmatched to any gene: 6. This CDR3 has 16 amino acids. In DNA form, the CDR3 reads TGTGCCAGCAGTCGAAGACTAGCGGGGGGGATAGATACGCAGTATTTT. It translates to CASSRRLAGGIDTQYF.

The chain couples TRBV20-1 to TRBJ1-6, with D unclear. The CDR3 loop spans 14 amino acids. Germline CDR1 is DFQATT and CDR2 is SNEGSKA (reference sequence). V dropped 0 bases and J dropped 5 bases, with 8 bases sitting between them. The CDR3 loop is CSAREPADNSPLHF. The CDR3 bases are TGCAGTGCTAGAGAGCCGGCTGATAATTCACCCCTCCACTTT.

This chain links TRBV7-2 with TRBJ2-1; 8 nucleotides match TRBD2. This CDR3 region has 15 residues. Per the germline V gene, CDR1 is SGHTA and CDR2 is FQGNSA. V was pared by 4 bases and J by 6 bases, with 8 bases of the junction left unmatched. CDR3 nucleotides: TGTGCCAGCAGCTCGGGGGGGACTCGGGGCAATGAGCAGTTCTTC. This gives the protein CASSSGGTRGNEQFF. The full variable domain, rest sourced from reference TRBV7-2 and TRBJ2-1, is GAGVSQSPSNKVTEKGKDVELRCDPISGHTALYWYRQSLGQGLEFLIYFQGNSAPDKSGLPSDRFSAERTGGSVSTLTIQRTQQEDSAVYLCASSSGGTRGNEQFFGPGTRLTVL.

This clonotype was seen a few times. The chain combines TRBV10-3 with TRBJ2-1; 7 nucleotides match TRBD1. The CDR3 totals 13 residues. Germline CDR1 is ENHRY and CDR2 is SYGVKD. V was clipped by 8 bases and J by 7 bases; unmatched bases: 8. Here the CDR3 DNA reads TGTGCCATCCACAATGCAGGGGGTAATGAGCAGTTCTTC. Its protein is CAIHNAGGNEQFF.

There are a few counts of this clonotype. The V call is TRBV6-2 or TRBV6-3, the J call TRBJ1-2, with D unresolved. The CDR3 runs to 16 residues. Germline V gene data show CDR1 as MNHEY and CDR2 as SVGEGT. V shed 4 bases and J shed 6 bases, with 21 bases lying between them. CDR3 in DNA: TGTGCCAGCAGTTGGTCAACCGGGATGTCAACGAATGGCTACACCTTC. It codes for CASSWSTGMSTNGYTF.

The rearrangement uses TRBV9 and TRBJ1-1; D not certain. The CDR3 is made up of 14 amino acids. V dropped 2 bases and J dropped 1 base, with 9 bases sitting between them. Per germline, CDR1 SGDLS and CDR2 YYNGEE. As DNA, the CDR3 is TGTGCCAGCAGCGTGTCCGGGGAGAACACTGAAGCTTTCTTT. This gives the protein CASSVSGENTEAFF.

V and J are TRBV28 and TRBJ2-6, with a tentative D call TRBD1 (6 bases). The CDR3 has 18 residues. Germline loops: CDR1 MDHEN, CDR2 SYDVKM. The V end was cut by 5 bases, the J end by 0 bases, with 17 bases between. The CDR3 sequence is CASSQTLRTDSGANVLTF. Written as DNA, the CDR3 is TGTGCCAGCAGTCAAACACTAAGGACAGACTCTGGGGCCAACGTCCTGACTTTC. The variable domain in full, completed from reference TRBV28 and TRBJ2-6, reads DVKVTQSSRYLVKRTGEKVFLECVQDMDHENMFWYRQDPGLGLRLIYFSYDVKMKEKGDIPEGYSVSREKKERFSLILESASTNQTSMYLCASSQTLRTDSGANVLTFGAGSRLTVL.

This clonotype has just a few counts. J is TRBJ2-2 and V is TRBV5-6; TRBD1 agrees at 11 bases. Unmatched junction bases numbered 3, after V lost 4 bases and J lost 7 bases. Germline loops: CDR1 SGHDT, CDR2 YYEEEE. The CDR3 has 14 amino acids. CDR3 in DNA: TGTGCCAGCAGCGGGGGACAGGGGGTCGGGGAGCTGTTTTTT. It codes for CASSGGQGVGELFF.

This clonotype was seen more than once but under ten times. The chain links TRBV6-2 or TRBV6-3 to TRBJ2-2; 10 bases line up with TRBD2. After removal of 4 bases from V and 1 base from J, the junction contained 3 bases not matched to a gene. The CDR3 covers 16 residues. Germline loops: CDR1 MNHEY, CDR2 SVGEGT. The CDR3 loop is CASSFRTSGNTGELFF. CDR3 bases: TGTGCCAGCAGTTTCCGGACTAGCGGGAACACCGGGGAGCTGTTTTTT.

This clonotype was counted ten times or more. The chain combines TRBV7-2 with TRBJ2-3; no firm D call. Trimming cost V 2 bases and J 2 bases, with 11 bases left between them. CDR3 length: 15 residues. Germline V gene sequence: CDR1 SGHTA, CDR2 FQGNSA. The DNA of the CDR3 is TGTGCCAGCAGCTTACCCCTCGGGCACACAGATACGCAGTATTTT. It yields the protein CASSLPLGHTDTQYF.

This clonotype was found a few times. V gene TRBV4-2 combines with J gene TRBJ2-3; 12 bases are a match to TRBD2. V shed 3 bases and J 1 base; nucleotides not matched to a gene: 11. Germline V gene data show CDR1 as LGHNA and CDR2 as YNFKEQ. The CDR3 sequence is 19 residues long. CDR3 sequence: CASSHVSASGGAGTDTQYF. DNA of the CDR3: TGTGCCAGCAGCCACGTATCCGCTAGCGGGGGGGCCGGCACAGATACGCAGTATTTT.

There are many counts of this clonotype. This rearrangement joins TRBV2 to TRBJ2-5; 9 bases fit TRBD1. V shed 6 bases, J shed 7 bases, and the junction held 12 bases outside the gene matches. The CDR3 length is 15 residues. The germline V gene has CDR1 SNHLY and CDR2 FYNNEI. CDR3 residues: CASSPPGTGRGTQYF. In DNA form, the CDR3 reads TGTGCCAGCAGCCCCCCCGGGACAGGGAGGGGGACCCAGTACTTC.

Here the CDR3 reads CASTTLSSGTQYF. Written as DNA, the CDR3 is TGTGCCAGCACCACCCTATCTAGCGGGACCCAGTACTTC. The V and J genes are TRBV2 and TRBJ2-5, with 7 bases fitting TRBD2. V dropped 7 bases and J dropped 7; count of bases not matched to a gene: 9. This CDR3 is 13 amino acids long. From germline, CDR1 is SNHLY and CDR2 FYNNEI.

The V gene is TRBV6-1, the J gene TRBJ2-3; D may be TRBD2 (6 bases). The CDR3 extends over 16 amino acids. Germline lookup yields CDR1 MNHNS and CDR2 SASEGT. Trimming stripped 7 bases from V and 3 bases from J, with 20 bases between. The CDR3 spells CASTKYGGVGTDTQYF. The CDR3 DNA is TGTGCCAGCACTAAATACGGGGGAGTAGGGACAGATACGCAGTATTTT.

The chain joins TRBV5-1 to TRBJ2-1, with 9 bases matching TRBD2. Germline V gene lookup returns CDR1 SGHRS and CDR2 YFSETQ. The CDR3 runs 14 residues. The junction had 8 bases not matched to a gene; V was cut back by 4 bases and J by 9 bases. The chain's CDR3 is CASSPGIAGAEQFF. CDR3 nucleotides: TGCGCCAGCAGCCCCGGTATAGCGGGAGCTGAGCAGTTCTTC. Together with reference TRBV5-1 and TRBJ2-1, the CDR3 gives the full variable domain: KAGVTQTPRYLIKTRGQQVTLSCSPISGHRSVSWYQQTPGQGLQFLFEYFSETQRNKGNFPGRFSGRQFSNSRSEMNVSTLELGDSALYLCASSPGIAGAEQFFGPGTRLTVL.

This clonotype was picked up a small number of times. The rearrangement links TRBV7-3 to TRBJ1-4; TRBD1 is a possible D gene (5 bases). V was pared by 5 bases and J by 8 bases, with 12 bases between. CDR3 length: 13 amino acids. Germline V gives CDR1 SGHTA, CDR2 FQGTGA. CDR3: CASSIRDGEKLFF. CDR3 coding DNA: TGTGCCAGCAGCATCCGGGACGGCGAAAAACTGTTTTTT.

This clonotype has a count of ten or more. The J gene is TRBJ2-1, the V gene TRBV19, with 9 nucleotides matching TRBD2. This CDR3 is 15 amino acids long. V gave up 6 bases and J gave up 5 bases; unmatched junction bases: 8. Germline values: CDR1 LNHDA, CDR2 SQIVND (reference sequence). The CDR3 reads CASSQAGGTHNEQFF. CDR3 DNA: TGTGCCAGTAGCCAAGCGGGAGGAACCCACAATGAGCAGTTCTTC.

The gene calls are TRBV6-2 or TRBV6-3 and TRBJ1-5, with 8 nucleotides matching TRBD1. V lost 6 bases and J lost 4; bases outside the gene matches: 5. The CDR3 runs 14 residues. Germline lookup yields CDR1 MNHEY and CDR2 SVGEGT. The CDR3 protein is CASRPGQVNQPQHF. The CDR3 DNA sequence: TGTGCCAGCAGGCCGGGACAGGTTAATCAGCCCCAGCATTTT.

The J gene is TRBJ2-1, the V gene TRBV4-3; maybe TRBD2 (7 bases). Germline loops: CDR1 LGHNA, CDR2 YSLEER. Deletions cut 1 base from V and 3 bases from J, with 10 bases between. The CDR3 consists of 15 residues. The CDR3 DNA is TGCGCCAGCAGCCAAGGGGGGGGCCTCTACAATGAGCAGTTCTTC. This sequence encodes CASSQGGGLYNEQFF.

V usage is TRBV4-1 and J usage is TRBJ1-1, with TRBD1 as a possible D gene (5 bases). Trimming left V 0 bases short and J 1 base short, with 15 bases between. This CDR3 is built from 17 residues. The germline gives CDR1 MGHRA, CDR2 YSYEKL. Here the CDR3 DNA reads TGCGCCAGCAGCCAAGATGGCAGGGAGGTTCAGAACACTGAAGCTTTCTTT. Its translation is CASSQDGREVQNTEAFF.

At least ten counts were recorded for this clonotype. V gene TRBV12-3 or TRBV12-4 combines with J gene TRBJ2-1, with 11 bases that match TRBD2. The CDR3 sequence is 15 residues long. V lost 7 bases and J lost 6; bases outside the gene matches: 8. The CDR3 DNA reads as TGTGCCAGCATCAATCCCGGGACTAGCGGCAATGAGCAGTTCTTC. Its translation: CASINPGTSGNEQFF.

In this sample, this clonotype turned up many times. The chain joins TRBV20-1 to TRBJ2-3; 10 bases line up with TRBD2. V lost 3 bases to trimming and J lost 2 bases; unmatched junction nucleotides: 5. Germline V CDR1 and CDR2: DFQATT, SNEGSKA (reference sequence). CDR3 length equals 15 residues. In DNA form, the CDR3 reads TGCAGTGCTAGTGGGAGCGGGGGGGCCACAGATACGCAGTATTTT. Residues: CSASGSGGATDTQYF.

Regarding this clonotype: This may come from a read error, since a much larger clone is one base off. The chain recombines TRBV29-1 with TRBJ2-2, with 9 bases aligning to TRBD1. The CDR3 is 16 residues long. CDR1 and CDR2 from the germline V gene are SQVTM and ANQGSEA. V shed 4 bases and J 3 bases; nucleotides not matched to a gene: 9. This CDR3 is CSVAEGQGWDTGELFF. The DNA of the CDR3 is TGCAGCGTTGCTGAGGGACAGGGATGGGACACCGGGGAGCTGTTTTTT.

This clonotype has only a few counts. The genes are TRBV5-5 and TRBJ2-2; D ambiguous. Between the trimmed V and J ends, which lost 2 bases and 8 bases, there was a span of 13 bases. The CDR3 has 14 amino acids. The V gene's germline CDR1 is SGHKS and CDR2 YYEKEE (reference sequence). The CDR3 DNA is TGTGCCAGCAGCTTTTCGTCTTCCGCGGGGGAGCTGTTTTTT. It codes for CASSFSSSAGELFF.

In its sample, this clonotype was seen a few times. The chain joins TRBV28 to TRBJ2-4, with unresolved D. The CDR3 contains 15 residues. The germline V gene has CDR1 MDHEN and CDR2 SYDVKM. V shed 3 bases and J shed 1 base, with 10 bases lying between them. As DNA, the CDR3 is TGTGCCAGCAGTTTCCTAGGCACGGCCAAAAACATTCAGTACTTC. It encodes CASSFLGTAKNIQYF. Combining the CDR3 with reference TRBV28 and TRBJ2-4 gives the whole variable domain DVKVTQSSRYLVKRTGEKVFLECVQDMDHENMFWYRQDPGLGLRLIYFSYDVKMKEKGDIPEGYSVSREKKERFSLILESASTNQTSMYLCASSFLGTAKNIQYFGAGTRLSVL.

This clonotype has just a few counts. The rearrangement links TRBV6-5 to TRBJ1-1; D might be TRBD1 (6 bases). The germline V gene has CDR1 MNHEY and CDR2 SVGAGI. V shed 4 bases and J shed 1 base, with 13 bases lying between them. The CDR3 consists of 15 residues. As DNA, the CDR3 is TGTGCCAGCAGTTCTCCCGAGACAGGGAACACTGAAGCTTTCTTT. This gives the protein CASSSPETGNTEAFF.